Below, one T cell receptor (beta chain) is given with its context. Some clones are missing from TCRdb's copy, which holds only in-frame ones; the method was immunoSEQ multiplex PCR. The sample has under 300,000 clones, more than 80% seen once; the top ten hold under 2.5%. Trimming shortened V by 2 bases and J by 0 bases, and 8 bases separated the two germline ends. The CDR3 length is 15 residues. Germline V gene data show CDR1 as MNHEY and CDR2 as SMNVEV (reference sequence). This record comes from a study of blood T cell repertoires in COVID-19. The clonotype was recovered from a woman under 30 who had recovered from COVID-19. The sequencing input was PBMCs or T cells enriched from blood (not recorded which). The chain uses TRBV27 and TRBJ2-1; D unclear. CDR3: CASSLETSSYNEQFF. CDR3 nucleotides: TGTGCCAGCAGTTTAGAAACGAGCTCCTACAATGAGCAGTTCTTC.